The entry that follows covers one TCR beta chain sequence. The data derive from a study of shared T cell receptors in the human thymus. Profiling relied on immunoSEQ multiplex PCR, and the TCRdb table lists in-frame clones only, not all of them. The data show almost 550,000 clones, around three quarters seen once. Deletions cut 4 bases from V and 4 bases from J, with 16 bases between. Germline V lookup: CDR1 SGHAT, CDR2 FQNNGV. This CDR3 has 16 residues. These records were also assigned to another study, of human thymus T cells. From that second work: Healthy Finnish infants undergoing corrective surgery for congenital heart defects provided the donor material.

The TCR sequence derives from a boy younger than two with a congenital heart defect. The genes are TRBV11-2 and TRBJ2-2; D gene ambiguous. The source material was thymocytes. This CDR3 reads CASSSSYLQFTGELFF. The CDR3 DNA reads TGTGCCAGCAGCTCGTCGTACCTACAGTTCACCGGGGAGCTGTTTTTT.